Included here is one TCR beta chain sequence, with context. Its antigen is not identified. The sample belongs to a study of blood T cells in healthy people across ages. V gave up 4 bases and J gave up 1 base, with 11 bases separating them. The germline V gene encodes CDR1 DFQATT and CDR2 SNEGSKA (reference sequence). The CDR3 totals 13 residues. A J-beta primer mix and a sample-barcoded 5' primer were used in a second PCR of roughly 6 to 11 cycles. Tags on each cDNA molecule came from a template-switch adaptor with 12 random nucleotides. TCRdb reanalysed the 5' RACE reads using MiXCR and keeps one entry per CDR3 protein. Of 950,000 to 1,200,000 distinct CDR3 sequences in the sample, around two fifths were seen once. Findings and caveats of the study: TCR beta diversity tracked closely with naive T cell percentage.

The donors, aged roughly 6 to 90, were healthy Caucasians from Russia. Each donor had about 9.6 milliliters of peripheral blood drawn. Input material: blood. This chain joins TRBV20-1 and TRBJ2-7; D is unclear. The receptor was derived from a man between 18 and 29 years old in good health. CDR3 in amino acids: CSAKKDGSYEQYF. Written as DNA, the CDR3 is TGCAGTGCTAAAAAAGATGGATCCTACGAGCAGTACTTC.